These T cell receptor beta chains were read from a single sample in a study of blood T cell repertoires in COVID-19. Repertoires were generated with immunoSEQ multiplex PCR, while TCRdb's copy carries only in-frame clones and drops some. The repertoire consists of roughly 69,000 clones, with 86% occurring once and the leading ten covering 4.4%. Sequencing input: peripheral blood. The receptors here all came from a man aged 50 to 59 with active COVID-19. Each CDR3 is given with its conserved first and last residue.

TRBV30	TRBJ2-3	CAGAGSTDTQYF
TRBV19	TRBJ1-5	CASRDRSQPQHF
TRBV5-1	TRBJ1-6	CASSDPIGANRGFGYNSPLHF
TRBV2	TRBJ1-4	CASSLGDTPWVEKLFF
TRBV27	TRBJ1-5	CASSPTGNNQPQHF
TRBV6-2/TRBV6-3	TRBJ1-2	CASSPDRAYYGYTF
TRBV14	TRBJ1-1	CASSQGPITEAFF
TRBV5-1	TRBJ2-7	CASSLGQGPYEQYF
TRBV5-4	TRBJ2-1	CASSPDSSAYNEQFF
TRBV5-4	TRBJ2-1	CASSRDNEQFF
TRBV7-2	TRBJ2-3	CASSPDRGTDTQYF
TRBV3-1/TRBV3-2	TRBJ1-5	CASSQGPSNQPQHF
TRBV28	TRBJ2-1	CASSSTFRTSPPSQQFF
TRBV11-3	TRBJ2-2	CASSLIRQGNTGELFF
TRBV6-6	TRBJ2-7	CASSSNRQGPYEQYF
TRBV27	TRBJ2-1	CASNPGPGLGYNEQFF
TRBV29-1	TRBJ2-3	CSVGTGTGTDTQYF
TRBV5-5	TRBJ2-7	CASSLQVYEQYF
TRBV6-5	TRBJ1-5	CASRETGMDPQHF
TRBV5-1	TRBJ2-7	CASSIGGYEQYF
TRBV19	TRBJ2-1	CASSIFSSGTYNEQFF
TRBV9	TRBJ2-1	CASSVGLRGDRVGSNEQFF
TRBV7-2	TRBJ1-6	CASSVKQANSPLHF
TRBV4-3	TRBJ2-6	CASSQDNPGAGANVLTF
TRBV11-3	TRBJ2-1	CASSLDTSGGPSSYNEQFF
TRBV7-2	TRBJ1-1	CASSLNRQGAFF
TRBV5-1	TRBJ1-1	CASSTPSTGEAFF
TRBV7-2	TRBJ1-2	CASSLGGQGAVPAYGYTF
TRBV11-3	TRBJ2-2	CAGSPGTGTGELFF
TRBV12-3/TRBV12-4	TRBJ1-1	CASRQDRVTEAFF
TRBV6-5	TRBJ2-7	CASSYRSDRPYEQYF
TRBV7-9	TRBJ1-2	CASSLGAGLQGYTF
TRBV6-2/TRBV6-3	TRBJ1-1	CASSYYGTGGSEAFF
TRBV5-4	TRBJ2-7	CASSSPGGGVYEQYF
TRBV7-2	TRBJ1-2	CASSSGTGGYGYTF
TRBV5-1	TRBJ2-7	CASSLGPGQGSYEQYF
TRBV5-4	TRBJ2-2	CASRMAPAGNTGELFF
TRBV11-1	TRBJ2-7	CASSLDRGIYEQYF
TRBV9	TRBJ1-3	CASSLRDSGNTIYF
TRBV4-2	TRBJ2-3	CASSQVTSGTDTQYF
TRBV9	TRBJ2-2	CASSVYLNTGELFF
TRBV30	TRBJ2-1	CAWSRLDLSYNEQFF
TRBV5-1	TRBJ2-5	CASSLGGTGFQETQYF
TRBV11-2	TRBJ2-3	CASSPPSGSFTDTQYF
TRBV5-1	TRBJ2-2	CASSWPRGGAGSTGELFF
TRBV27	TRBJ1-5	CASSDREVGQPQHF
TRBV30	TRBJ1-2	CAWSPRGGYKSYGYTF
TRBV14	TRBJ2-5	CASSTPGTGLKTQYF